Following are 17 T cell receptor beta chains from one sample sequenced in a study of siplizumab effects on memory and regulatory T cells. The table came from immunoSEQ multiplex PCR; TCRdb's copy has only in-frame clones and leaves some out. The data contain approximately 52,000 clones, 95% to 97% of them singletons. The sample comprised naive CD4+ T cells sorted from blood. The receptors were sampled from a human donor in good health.

The V call is TRBV11-2, the J call TRBJ2-1; TRBD1 aligns across 7 bases. The germline V gene encodes CDR1 SGHAT and CDR2 FQNNGV. With V trimmed by 0 bases and J by 7 bases, 0 bases remained unmatched. This CDR3 has 13 residues. DNA of the CDR3: TGTGCCAGCAGCTTAGACAGGGGGAATGAGCAGTTCTTC. Translation: CASSLDRGNEQFF.

This chain joins TRBV5-1 and TRBJ2-5; 7 bases align to TRBD2. The germline V gene encodes CDR1 SGHRS and CDR2 YFSETQ. With V trimmed by 3 bases and J by 2 bases, 10 bases remained unmatched. The CDR3 loop spans 16 amino acids. CDR3 region: CASSSILGGKQETQYF. The CDR3 coding sequence is TGCGCCAGCAGCTCAATTTTGGGGGGGAAACAAGAGACCCAGTACTTC.

The chain combines TRBV4-1 with TRBJ2-3; perhaps D is TRBD1 or TRBD2 (5 bases each). CDR3 length: 14 residues. V gave up 1 base and J gave up 1 base, with 6 bases separating them. Germline V gene data show CDR1 as MGHRA and CDR2 as YSYEKL. CDR3 amino acids: CASSQGGGTDTQYF. CDR3 DNA sequence: TGCGCCAGCAGCCAAGGAGGGGGCACAGATACGCAGTATTTT.

The chain combines TRBV7-8 with TRBJ2-7; D unclear. Germline V gene sequence: CDR1 SGHVS, CDR2 FQNEAQ. V lost 0 bases and J 9 bases, leaving 12 bases between the germline ends. The CDR3 is 13 amino acids. As DNA, the CDR3 is TGTGCCAGCAGCTTAGCGACGGTTAGTGGGCAGTACTTC. The encoded protein is CASSLATVSGQYF.

This clone was observed a single time. The chain recombines TRBV7-3 with TRBJ1-1; the D gene is possibly TRBD1 (5 bases). The CDR3 loop spans 14 amino acids. The ends were cut back, 2 bases at V and 5 bases at J, with 12 bases in the middle. Per the germline V gene, CDR1 is SGHTA and CDR2 is FQGTGA. CDR3 region: CASSLDSGRTEAFF. CDR3 nucleotide sequence: TGTGCCAGCAGCTTAGACTCGGGGCGTACTGAAGCTTTCTTT.

This chain uses TRBV11-2 with TRBJ2-6; D is perhaps TRBD2 (6 bases). Germline values: CDR1 SGHAT, CDR2 FQNNGV. The CDR3 is 19 residues long. V gave up 5 bases and J gave up 4 bases, with 24 bases separating them. CDR3 sequence (DNA): TGTGCCAGCAGCCCACGACATGGGATTGGCCGGGGGGGGGCCAACGTCCTGACTTTC. Protein sequence: CASSPRHGIGRGGANVLTF.

The chain has TRBV5-1 and TRBJ2-5; 11 bases match TRBD1. CDR1 is SGHRS and CDR2 is YFSETQ in the germline V gene. The CDR3 loop spans 14 amino acids. The junction had 4 bases not matched to a gene; V was cut back by 3 bases and J by 6 bases. CDR3: CASSSGQGAKTQYF. The CDR3 DNA sequence: TGCGCCAGCAGCTCCGGACAGGGGGCGAAGACCCAGTACTTC.

CDR3 in amino acids: CASRLGGQGGNTIYF. The DNA of the CDR3 is TGTGCCAGCCGCCTAGGGGGGCAAGGTGGAAACACCATATATTTT. This rearrangement joins TRBV28 to TRBJ1-3; the D gene is possibly TRBD1 (6 bases). The ends were cut back, 8 bases at V and 3 bases at J, with 17 bases in the middle. Germline V gene sequence: CDR1 MDHEN, CDR2 SYDVKM. CDR3 length: 15 residues. Variable domain in full (rest from reference TRBV28 and TRBJ1-3): DVKVTQSSRYLVKRTGEKVFLECVQDMDHENMFWYRQDPGLGLRLIYFSYDVKMKEKGDIPEGYSVSREKKERFSLILESASTNQTSMYLCASRLGGQGGNTIYFGEGSWLTVV.

The V gene is TRBV25-1, the J gene TRBJ1-2; TRBD1 is a possible D gene (5 bases). V dropped 6 bases and J dropped 8 bases, with 10 bases sitting between them. This CDR3 has 11 residues. The V gene's germline CDR1 is MGHDK and CDR2 SYGVNS. Here the CDR3 DNA reads TGTGCCAGCAGGGACAATTGGGGCTACACCTTC. Protein: CASRDNWGYTF.

The genes are TRBV6-1 and TRBJ1-4; D is perhaps TRBD1 (5 bases). This CDR3 is built from 13 residues. Trimming cost V 6 bases and J 8 bases, with 13 bases left between them. The V gene's germline CDR1 is MNHNS and CDR2 SASEGT. CDR3 loop: CASRAGINEKLFF. Written as DNA, the CDR3 is TGTGCCAGCAGAGCAGGGATAAACGAAAAACTGTTTTTT.

This sequence joins TRBV4-2 and TRBJ2-7; 10 bases line up with TRBD2. CDR1 is LGHNA, CDR2 YNFKEQ, per germline. V was clipped by 5 bases and J by 1 base; unmatched bases: 5. The CDR3 has 15 residues. The CDR3 DNA reads as TGTGCCAGCAGCTCGGGGACTAGCGTATCCTACGAGCAGTACTTC. Its protein product is CASSSGTSVSYEQYF.

This clone showed up just a few times. The chain joins TRBV5-1 to TRBJ1-1, with unresolved D. Trimming removed 1 base at V and 1 base at J, with 5 bases between. This CDR3 has 13 amino acids. The germline gives CDR1 SGHRS, CDR2 YFSETQ. The CDR3 bases are TGCGCCAGCAGCTTGTTATCGAACACTGAAGCTTTCTTT. Its translation is CASSLLSNTEAFF. The whole variable domain, filled in from reference TRBV5-1 and TRBJ1-1, reads KAGVTQTPRYLIKTRGQQVTLSCSPISGHRSVSWYQQTPGQGLQFLFEYFSETQRNKGNFPGRFSGRQFSNSRSEMNVSTLELGDSALYLCASSLLSNTEAFFGQGTRLTVV.

This clone has only one observation. The rearrangement links TRBV7-3 to TRBJ2-1, with a possible D match to TRBD2 (5 bases). CDR3 length: 17 amino acids. Trimming shortened V by 0 bases and J by 6 bases, and 18 bases separated the two germline ends. CDR1 is SGHTA, CDR2 FQGTGA, per germline. The CDR3 region is CASSLTKADRRGNEQFF. In nucleotides, the CDR3 is TGTGCCAGCAGCTTAACCAAAGCGGATAGACGGGGCAATGAGCAGTTCTTC.

The chain employs TRBV6-6 and TRBJ1-2; D gene ambiguous. This CDR3 is built from 14 residues. Trimming removed 5 bases at V and 2 bases at J, with 12 bases between. Germline CDR1 is MNHNY and CDR2 is SVGAGI (reference sequence). The CDR3 spells CASSIPGGNYGYTF. CDR3 DNA: TGTGCCAGCAGTATCCCGGGAGGGAACTATGGCTACACCTTC.

The chain carries TRBV19 and TRBJ2-7; unclear D gene. Per the germline V gene, CDR1 is LNHDA and CDR2 is SQIVND (reference sequence). The CDR3 length is 11 residues. V was clipped by 5 bases and J by 4 bases, with 6 bases between them. The CDR3 region has the DNA TGTGCCAGTAGTCCCCCGTACGAGCAGTACTTC. Translation gives CASSPPYEQYF.

The chain links TRBV28 to TRBJ1-5; perhaps TRBD1 as D (5 bases). Deletions cut 4 bases from V and 6 bases from J, with 13 bases between. The CDR3 runs 14 residues. Germline V gene data show CDR1 as MDHEN and CDR2 as SYDVKM. CDR3 DNA: TGTGCCAGCAGTTCCGGCGGAGGGGTTCAGCCCCAGCATTTT. It encodes CASSSGGGVQPQHF.

The chain carries TRBV18 and TRBJ2-5; tentatively, D is TRBD2 (5 bases). Germline-derived CDR1 and CDR2 are KGHSH and LQKENI. The CDR3 extends over 14 amino acids. Trimming left V 2 bases short and J 2 bases short, with 9 bases between. DNA of the CDR3: TGTGCCAGCTCACCAATGGACTCACAAGAGACCCAGTACTTC. It yields the protein CASSPMDSQETQYF.